Described below is a single TCR beta chain sequence and its context. Its antigen is still unknown. Base qualities are missing; no much larger clone stands one base away. TCRbeta CDR3 regions were amplified from genomic DNA using the immunoSEQ Assay, a bias-controlled multiplex PCR. Regarding the original processing steps: Nucleated cell counts per sample were estimated from amplification of reference gene primers within the assay. Sequence reads were collapsed and filtered to measure the absolute abundance of every unique TCRbeta CDR3 rearrangement. For each sample, productive Simpson clonality was calculated as the square root of Simpson's diversity index across productive rearrangements. As stored in TCRdb, this immuneACCESS dataset retains in-frame rearrangements with V and J assigned. A fraction of the clones does not appear; measured against another copy, unresolved V genes explain less than half of the discrepancy, and the remainder lacks a known reason. The D gene and trimming were derived from the DNA, and the V and J assignments and clone size from that table. In this sample the table shows 430,000 or so clones, roughly 90% of which occur a single time. The ten top clones hold around 1.9% of the sample.

The sample belongs to a study of blood T cell repertoires in COVID-19 (dated by TCRdb to 2020 to 2021). Notes on the research overall: The collaborator samples originated in the United States, Italy and Spain and spanned the acute and convalescent phases of COVID-19. The prospective study material was composed of cDNA or gDNA derived from T cells, B-cell-depleted T cells, or PBMCs. The dataset comprised deeply sampled blood TCRbeta repertoires from subjects exposed to, actively infected with, or recovered from COVID-19. A freely available public database, intended as a resource for researchers studying the immune response to SARS-CoV-2, is where the repertoires were released. The samples were drawn from the first 160 participants of the ongoing ImmuneRACE study and from 950 to 1,500 subjects provided by 6 global collaborators. A de-identified subject ID, COVID-19 status, age in years and sex were almost always included in the sample metadata. Where available, HLA class I and class II types were taken from metadata supplied by the sample provider and were not determined by assay-based typing.

Deletion took 6 bases off V and 4 bases off J, with a span of 19 bases between the germline ends. The CDR3 covers 16 residues, taking in both the cysteine and the phenylalanine. Of all the DNA, just the CDR3 is kept, 48 bases in frame from base 1. CDR1 is given as KGHSH and CDR2 as LQKENI, both from the germline V gene. Participants in the prospective study were aged roughly 18 to 100 years, lived in 20 to 30 United States geographic areas, and enrolled through a virtual design. To assign participants to cohorts, the prospective study relied on clinical history that participants themselves reported in a screening survey and a study questionnaire. ImmuneRACE Cohort 3 recovered participants were defined by two consecutive negative NP/OP PCR tests, healthcare professional clearance, or symptom resolution. In the prospective study, whole blood, serum and a nasopharyngeal or oropharyngeal swab were collected from each participant by mobile phlebotomists. Prospective study participants could optionally give additional blood draws and questionnaires over a roughly two-month period. Blood samples from the prospective study were shipped frozen or at room temperature prior to DNA extraction.

Beyond this particular receptor, the publication reports: Clinical and demographic metadata were provided uncurated, with the amount varying by source and participant.

Recombination joined TRBV18 with TRBJ1-5; there is no confident call for the D gene. This sequence was found in a woman between 35 and 50 years old who had recovered from COVID-19. Sequenced: PBMCs or T cells enriched from blood (not recorded which). In nucleotide form, the sequence is TGTGCCAGCTCGCTGACGAGGGATCCCTTAAATCAGCCCCAGCATTTT. Translated, this gives CASSLTRDPLNQPQHF.